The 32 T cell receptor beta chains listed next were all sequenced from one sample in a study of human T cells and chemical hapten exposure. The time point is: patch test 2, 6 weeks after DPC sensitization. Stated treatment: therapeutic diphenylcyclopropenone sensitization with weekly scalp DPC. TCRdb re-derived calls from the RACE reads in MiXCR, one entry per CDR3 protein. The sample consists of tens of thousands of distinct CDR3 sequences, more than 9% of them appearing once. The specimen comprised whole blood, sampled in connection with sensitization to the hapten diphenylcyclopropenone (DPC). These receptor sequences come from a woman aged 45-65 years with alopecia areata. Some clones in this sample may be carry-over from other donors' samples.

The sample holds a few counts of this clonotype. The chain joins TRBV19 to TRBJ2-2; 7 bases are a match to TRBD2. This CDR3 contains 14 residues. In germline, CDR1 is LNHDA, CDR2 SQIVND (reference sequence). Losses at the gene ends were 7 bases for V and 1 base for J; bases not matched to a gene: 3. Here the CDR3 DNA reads TGTGCCAGTACCAGCGGGAAGAACACCGGGGAGCTGTTTTTT. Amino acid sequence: CASTSGKNTGELFF.

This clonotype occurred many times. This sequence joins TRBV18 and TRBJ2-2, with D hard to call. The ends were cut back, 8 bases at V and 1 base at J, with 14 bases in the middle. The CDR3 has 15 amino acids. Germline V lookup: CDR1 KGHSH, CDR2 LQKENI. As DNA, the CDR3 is TGTGCCAGCCCTCGGTCCGCAGTGAACACCGGGGAGCTGTTTTTT. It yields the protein CASPRSAVNTGELFF.

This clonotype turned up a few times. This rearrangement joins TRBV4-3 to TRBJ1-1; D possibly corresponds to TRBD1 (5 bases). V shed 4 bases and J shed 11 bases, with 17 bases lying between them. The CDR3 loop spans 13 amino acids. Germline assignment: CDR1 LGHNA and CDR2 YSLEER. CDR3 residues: CASSPGTLPGAFF. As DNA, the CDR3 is TGCGCCAGCAGCCCGGGGACTCTACCGGGGGCTTTCTTT.

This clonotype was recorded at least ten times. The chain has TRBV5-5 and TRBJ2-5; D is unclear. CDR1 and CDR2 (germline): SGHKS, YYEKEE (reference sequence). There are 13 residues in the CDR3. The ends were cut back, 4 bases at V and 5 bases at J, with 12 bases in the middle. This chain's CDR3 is CASSHGPKETQYF. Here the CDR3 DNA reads TGTGCCAGCAGCCACGGCCCGAAGGAGACCCAGTACTTC.

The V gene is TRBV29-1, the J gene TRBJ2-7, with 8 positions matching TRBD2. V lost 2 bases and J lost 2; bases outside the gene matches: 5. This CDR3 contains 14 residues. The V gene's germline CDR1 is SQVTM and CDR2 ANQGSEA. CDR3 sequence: CSVELSGITYEQYF. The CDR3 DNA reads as TGCAGCGTTGAACTTAGCGGGATCACCTACGAGCAGTACTTC.

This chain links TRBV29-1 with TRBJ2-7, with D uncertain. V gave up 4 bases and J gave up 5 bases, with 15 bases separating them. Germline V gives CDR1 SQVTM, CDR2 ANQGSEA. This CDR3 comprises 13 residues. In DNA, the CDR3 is TGCAGCGTTGCGACACGCACTCCCCACGAGCAGTACTTC. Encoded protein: CSVATRTPHEQYF.

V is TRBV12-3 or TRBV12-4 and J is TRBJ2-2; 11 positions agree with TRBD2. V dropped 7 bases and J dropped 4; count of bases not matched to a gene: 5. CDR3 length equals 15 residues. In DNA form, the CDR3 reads TGTGCCAGCACTGGGACTAGCGGAGTCACCGGGGAGCTGTTTTTT. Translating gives CASTGTSGVTGELFF.

CDR3 region: CASSLRQGPYNEQFF. The CDR3 region has the DNA TGCGCCAGCAGCTTACGACAGGGGCCCTACAATGAGCAGTTCTTC. The chain recombines TRBV5-1 with TRBJ2-1, with 8 bases matching TRBD1. From germline, CDR1 is SGHRS and CDR2 YFSETQ. This CDR3 region has 15 residues. The junction had 3 bases not matched to a gene; V was cut back by 2 bases and J by 2 bases.

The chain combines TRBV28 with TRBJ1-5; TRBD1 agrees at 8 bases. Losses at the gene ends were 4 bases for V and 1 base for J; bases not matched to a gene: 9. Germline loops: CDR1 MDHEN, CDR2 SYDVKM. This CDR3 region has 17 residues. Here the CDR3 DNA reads TGTGCCAGCAGTTCCTACTCGACAGGGGCAAGCAATCAGCCCCAGCATTTT. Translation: CASSSYSTGASNQPQHF.

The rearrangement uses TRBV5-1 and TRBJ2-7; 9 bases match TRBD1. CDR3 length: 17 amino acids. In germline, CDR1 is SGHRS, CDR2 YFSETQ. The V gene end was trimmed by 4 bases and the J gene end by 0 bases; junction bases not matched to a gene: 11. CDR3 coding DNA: TGCGCCAGCAGCGAGGGACAGGGAACCCTCCTCTCCTACGAGCAGTACTTC. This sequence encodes CASSEGQGTLLSYEQYF.

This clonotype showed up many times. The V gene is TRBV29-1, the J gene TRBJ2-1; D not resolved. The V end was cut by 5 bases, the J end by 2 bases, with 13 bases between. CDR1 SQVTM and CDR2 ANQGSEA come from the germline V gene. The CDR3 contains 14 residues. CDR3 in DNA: TGCAGCGTTCCCACGACACGGACCTACAATGAGCAGTTCTTC. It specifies CSVPTTRTYNEQFF.

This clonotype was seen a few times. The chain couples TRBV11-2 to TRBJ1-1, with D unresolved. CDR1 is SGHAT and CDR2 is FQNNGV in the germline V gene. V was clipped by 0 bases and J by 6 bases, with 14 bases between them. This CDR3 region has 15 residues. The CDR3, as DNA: TGTGCCAGCAGCTTAGATTCAAGGGCTCCCGCTGAAGCTTTCTTT. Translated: CASSLDSRAPAEAFF.

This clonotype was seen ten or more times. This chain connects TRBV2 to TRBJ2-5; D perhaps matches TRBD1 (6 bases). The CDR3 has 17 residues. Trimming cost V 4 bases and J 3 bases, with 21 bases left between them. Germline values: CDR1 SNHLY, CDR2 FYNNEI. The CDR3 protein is CASSVQGVGPREETQYF. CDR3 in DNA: TGTGCCAGCAGTGTACAGGGAGTCGGCCCTCGCGAAGAGACCCAGTACTTC.

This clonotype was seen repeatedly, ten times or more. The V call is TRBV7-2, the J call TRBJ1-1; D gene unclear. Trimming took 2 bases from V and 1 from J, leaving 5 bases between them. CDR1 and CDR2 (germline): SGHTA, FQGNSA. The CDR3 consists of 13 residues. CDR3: CASSLIQNTEAFF. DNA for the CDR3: TGTGCCAGCAGCTTAATCCAGAACACTGAAGCTTTCTTT. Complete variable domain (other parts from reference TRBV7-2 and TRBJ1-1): GAGVSQSPSNKVTEKGKDVELRCDPISGHTALYWYRQSLGQGLEFLIYFQGNSAPDKSGLPSDRFSAERTGGSVSTLTIQRTQQEDSAVYLCASSLIQNTEAFFGQGTRLTVV.

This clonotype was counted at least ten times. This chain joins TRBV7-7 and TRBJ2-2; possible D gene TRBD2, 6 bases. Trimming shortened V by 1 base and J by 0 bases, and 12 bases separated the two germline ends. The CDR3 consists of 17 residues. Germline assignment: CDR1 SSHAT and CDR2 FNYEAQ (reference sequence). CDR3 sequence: CASSLVRAGTNTGELFF. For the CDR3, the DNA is TGTGCCAGCAGCTTAGTACGGGCGGGGACGAACACCGGGGAGCTGTTTTTT.

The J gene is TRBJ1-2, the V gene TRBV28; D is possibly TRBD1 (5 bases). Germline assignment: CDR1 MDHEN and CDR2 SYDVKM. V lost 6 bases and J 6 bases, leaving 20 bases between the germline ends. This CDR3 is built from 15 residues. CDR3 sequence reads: CASSPPSGSTDGYTF. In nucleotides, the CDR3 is TGTGCCAGCAGCCCCCCCTCAGGGAGTACGGATGGCTACACCTTC.

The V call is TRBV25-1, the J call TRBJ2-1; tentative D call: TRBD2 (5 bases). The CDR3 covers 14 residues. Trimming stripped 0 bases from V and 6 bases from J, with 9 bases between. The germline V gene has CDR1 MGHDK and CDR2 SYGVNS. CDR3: CASSEYGRGNEQFF. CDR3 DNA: TGTGCCAGCAGTGAATATGGACGGGGCAATGAGCAGTTCTTC.

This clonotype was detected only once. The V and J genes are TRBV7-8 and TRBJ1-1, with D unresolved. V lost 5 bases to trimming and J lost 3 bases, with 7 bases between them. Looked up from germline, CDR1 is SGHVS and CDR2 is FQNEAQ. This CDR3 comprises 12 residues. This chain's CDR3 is CASSPQYTEAFF. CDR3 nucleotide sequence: TGTGCCAGCAGCCCACAGTACACTGAAGCTTTCTTT. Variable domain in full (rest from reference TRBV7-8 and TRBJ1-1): GAGVSQSPRYKVAKRGQDVALRCDPISGHVSLFWYQQALGQGPEFLTYFQNEAQLDKSGLPSDRFFAERPEGSVSTLKIQRTQQEDSAVYLCASSPQYTEAFFGQGTRLTVV.

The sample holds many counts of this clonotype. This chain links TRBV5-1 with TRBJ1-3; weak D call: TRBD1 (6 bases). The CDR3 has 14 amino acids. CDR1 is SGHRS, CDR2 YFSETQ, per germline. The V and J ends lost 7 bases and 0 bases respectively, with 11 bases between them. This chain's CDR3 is CASATGNSGNTIYF. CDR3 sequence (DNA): TGCGCCAGCGCCACAGGGAACTCTGGAAACACCATATATTTT.

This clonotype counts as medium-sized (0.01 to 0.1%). The CDR3 DNA follows: TGCAGTGCTAAAGACATCAACACTGAAGCTTTCTTT. Amino acids: CSAKDINTEAFF. The V gene is TRBV20-1, the J gene TRBJ1-1; D is ambiguous. Per germline, CDR1 DFQATT and CDR2 SNEGSKA (reference sequence). V was pared by 4 bases and J by 2 bases, with 8 bases between. The length of the CDR3 is 12 residues.

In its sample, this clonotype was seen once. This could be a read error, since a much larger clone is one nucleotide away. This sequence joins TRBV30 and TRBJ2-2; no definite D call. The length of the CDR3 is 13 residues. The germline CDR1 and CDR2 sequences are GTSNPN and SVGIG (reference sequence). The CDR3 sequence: CVWSPHITGELFF. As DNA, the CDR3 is TGTGTCTGGAGTCCACATATCACCGGGGAGCTGTTTTTT.

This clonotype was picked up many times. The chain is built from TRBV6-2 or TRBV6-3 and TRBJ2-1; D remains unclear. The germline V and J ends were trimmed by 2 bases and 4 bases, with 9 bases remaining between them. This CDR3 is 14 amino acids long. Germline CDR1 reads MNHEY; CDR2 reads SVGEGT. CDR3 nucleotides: TGTGCCAGCAGTTACAGGGATGCTTACAATGAGCAGTTCTTC. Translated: CASSYRDAYNEQFF.

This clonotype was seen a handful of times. The CDR3 nucleotides read TGCAGCGTTGAAGGACTAGCTTGGGAGACCCAGTACTTC. Protein product: CSVEGLAWETQYF. The chain uses TRBV29-1 and TRBJ2-5; 7 bases map to TRBD2. The CDR3 totals 13 residues. Trimming at V came to 1 base and at J to 5 bases, leaving 4 bases not matched to a gene. CDR1 and CDR2 from the germline V gene are SQVTM and ANQGSEA.

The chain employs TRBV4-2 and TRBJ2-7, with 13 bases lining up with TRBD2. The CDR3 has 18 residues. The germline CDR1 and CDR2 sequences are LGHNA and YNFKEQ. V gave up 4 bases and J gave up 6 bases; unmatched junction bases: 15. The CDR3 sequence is CASSRERRTSGSSGEQYF. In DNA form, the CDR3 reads TGTGCCAGCAGCCGGGAAAGGAGGACTAGCGGGAGTTCCGGCGAGCAGTACTTC.

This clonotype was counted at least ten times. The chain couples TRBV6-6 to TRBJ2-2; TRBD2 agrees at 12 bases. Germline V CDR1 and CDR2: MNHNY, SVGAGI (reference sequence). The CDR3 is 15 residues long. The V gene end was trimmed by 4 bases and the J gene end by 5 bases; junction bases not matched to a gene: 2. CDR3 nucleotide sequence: TGTGCCAGCAGTTCCGGGACTAGCGGGACCGGGGAGCTGTTTTTT. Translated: CASSSGTSGTGELFF.

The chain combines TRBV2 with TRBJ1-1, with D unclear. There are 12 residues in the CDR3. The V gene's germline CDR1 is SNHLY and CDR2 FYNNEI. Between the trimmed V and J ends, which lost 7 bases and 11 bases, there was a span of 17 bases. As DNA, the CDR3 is TGTGCCAGCAAGGACCCGGGAGTGTATGCTTTCTTT. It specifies CASKDPGVYAFF.

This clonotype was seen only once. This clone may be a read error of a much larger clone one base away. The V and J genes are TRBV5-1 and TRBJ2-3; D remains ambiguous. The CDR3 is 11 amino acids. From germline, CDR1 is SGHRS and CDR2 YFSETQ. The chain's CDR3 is CASSFEETRYF. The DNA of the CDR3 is TGCGCCAGCAGCTTTGAGGAAACGCGGTATTTT.

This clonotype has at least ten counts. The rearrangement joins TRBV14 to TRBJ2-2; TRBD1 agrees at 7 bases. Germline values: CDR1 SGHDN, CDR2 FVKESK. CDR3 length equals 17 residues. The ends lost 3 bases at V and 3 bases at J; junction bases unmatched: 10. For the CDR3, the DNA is TGTGCCAGCAGCCAGGCCAGGGGGTATAGGCACACCGGGGAGCTGTTTTTT. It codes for CASSQARGYRHTGELFF.

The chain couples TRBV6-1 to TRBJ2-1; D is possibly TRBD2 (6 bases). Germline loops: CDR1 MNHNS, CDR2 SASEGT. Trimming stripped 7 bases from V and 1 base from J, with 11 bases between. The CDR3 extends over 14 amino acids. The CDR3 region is CASIWAGSYNEQFF. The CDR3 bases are TGTGCCAGCATATGGGCGGGGTCCTACAATGAGCAGTTCTTC.

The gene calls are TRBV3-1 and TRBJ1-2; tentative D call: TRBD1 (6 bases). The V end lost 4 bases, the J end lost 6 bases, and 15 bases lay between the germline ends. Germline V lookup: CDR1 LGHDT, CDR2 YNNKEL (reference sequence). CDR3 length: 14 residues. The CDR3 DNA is TGTGCCAGCAGCCGCCCACAGGGAGTAGATGGCTACACCTTC. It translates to CASSRPQGVDGYTF.

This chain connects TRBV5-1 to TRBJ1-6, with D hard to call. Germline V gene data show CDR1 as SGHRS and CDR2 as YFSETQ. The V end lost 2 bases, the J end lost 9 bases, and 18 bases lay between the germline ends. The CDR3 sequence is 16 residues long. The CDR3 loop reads CASSFGGGMGSSPLHF. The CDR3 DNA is TGCGCCAGCAGCTTCGGCGGCGGAATGGGCAGTTCACCCCTCCACTTT.

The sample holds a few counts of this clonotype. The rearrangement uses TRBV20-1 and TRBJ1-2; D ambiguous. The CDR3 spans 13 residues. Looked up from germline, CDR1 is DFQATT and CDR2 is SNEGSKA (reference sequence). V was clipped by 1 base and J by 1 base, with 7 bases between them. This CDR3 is CSARGRINYGYTF. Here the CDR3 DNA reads TGCAGTGCTAGAGGACGTATTAACTATGGCTACACCTTC.